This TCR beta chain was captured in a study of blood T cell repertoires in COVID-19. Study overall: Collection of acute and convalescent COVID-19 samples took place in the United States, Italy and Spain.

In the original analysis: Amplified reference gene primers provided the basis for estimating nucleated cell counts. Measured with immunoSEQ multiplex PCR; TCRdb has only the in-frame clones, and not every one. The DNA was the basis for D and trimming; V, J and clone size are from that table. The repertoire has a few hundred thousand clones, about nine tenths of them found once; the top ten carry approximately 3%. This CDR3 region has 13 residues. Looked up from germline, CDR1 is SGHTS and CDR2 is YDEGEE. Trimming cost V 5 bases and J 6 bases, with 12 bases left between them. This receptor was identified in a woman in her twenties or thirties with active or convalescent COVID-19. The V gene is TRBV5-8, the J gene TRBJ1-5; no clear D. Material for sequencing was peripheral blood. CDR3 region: CASSQDRGQPQHF. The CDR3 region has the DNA TGTGCCAGCAGTCAAGATCGGGGTCAGCCCCAGCATTTT.